This is a list of T cell receptor beta chains from one sample in a study of beta chain features in type 1 diabetes. Sequencing was performed with immunoSEQ multiplex PCR; in TCRdb, only in-frame clones are kept and a portion is missing. The sample has more than 200,000 clones; 16% are singletons. The sample consisted of naive CD4+ T cells from blood. These receptors were obtained from a man aged 30 to 39 with type 1 diabetes. The CDR3 runs from the conserved cysteine through the conserved F or W. The order of the fields is D gene, J gene, V gene, clone size, CDR3 DNA, CDR3 protein. A D gene is named only where the DNA matches it firmly. Rows give clone size only sometimes, using once, few, many, or a class for an expanded clone.

d_gene: .
j_gene: TRBJ2-7
v_gene: TRBV30
abundance: few
CDR3nt: TGTGCCTGGAGTAGCAGCAGCTACGAGCAGTACTTC
CDR3aa: CAWSSSSYEQYF

d_gene: .
j_gene: TRBJ2-1
v_gene: TRBV29-1
abundance: few
CDR3nt: TGCAGCGCCCCCCCCGGGACGGGAACCTACAATGAGCAGTTCTTC
CDR3aa: CSAPPGTGTYNEQFF

d_gene: TRBD1
j_gene: TRBJ2-5
v_gene: TRBV19
abundance: .
CDR3nt: TGTGCCAGTAGTAACAGGGGTGAGACCCAGTACTTC
CDR3aa: CASSNRGETQYF

d_gene: TRBD1
j_gene: TRBJ2-5
v_gene: TRBV9
abundance: .
CDR3nt: TGTGCCAGCAGCGTAGAGTCTCGGGGGACAGGGCTGGCAGAGACCCAGTACTTC
CDR3aa: CASSVESRGTGLAETQYF

d_gene: .
j_gene: TRBJ2-1
v_gene: TRBV28
abundance: .
CDR3nt: TGTGCCACTCACTCGGGACACGGAAACAATGAGCAGTTCTTC
CDR3aa: CATHSGHGNNEQFF

d_gene: .
j_gene: TRBJ1-5
v_gene: TRBV13
abundance: .
CDR3nt: TGTGCCAGCAGCTTAGAACGGGTACAGCCCCAGCATTTT
CDR3aa: CASSLERVQPQHF

d_gene: .
j_gene: TRBJ2-3
v_gene: TRBV7-8
abundance: .
CDR3nt: TGTGCCAGCAGCTTTGGGGGGATAAGAGATACGCAGTATTTT
CDR3aa: CASSFGGIRDTQYF

d_gene: .
j_gene: TRBJ2-3
v_gene: TRBV7-7
abundance: few
CDR3nt: TGTGCCAGCAGCGGGTCGTCCACAGATACGCAGTATTTT
CDR3aa: CASSGSSTDTQYF

d_gene: TRBD1
j_gene: TRBJ1-2
v_gene: TRBV27
abundance: few
CDR3nt: TGTGCCAGCAGTCTACAGGGGAACTATGGCTACACCTTC
CDR3aa: CASSLQGNYGYTF

d_gene: TRBD1
j_gene: TRBJ2-7
v_gene: TRBV23-1
abundance: .
CDR3nt: TGCGCCAGCAGTCAACTCCCCGACAGGGGGCTGTACGAGCAGTACTTC
CDR3aa: CASSQLPDRGLYEQYF

d_gene: .
j_gene: TRBJ2-7
v_gene: TRBV29-1
abundance: few
CDR3nt: TGCAGCGTTGTTATGGGCAGGGACCTCTCCTACGAGCAGTACTTC
CDR3aa: CSVVMGRDLSYEQYF

d_gene: .
j_gene: TRBJ1-2
v_gene: TRBV30
abundance: .
CDR3nt: TGTGCCTGGAGTGTACGAGGTGGCTACACCTTC
CDR3aa: CAWSVRGGYTF

d_gene: TRBD2
j_gene: TRBJ2-7
v_gene: TRBV15
abundance: few
CDR3nt: TGTGCCACCAGCAGAGAGCGGGGGTCGGTGTACGAGCAGTACTTC
CDR3aa: CATSRERGSVYEQYF

d_gene: .
j_gene: TRBJ2-1
v_gene: TRBV30
abundance: few
CDR3nt: TGTGCCGGGAACTTCCCAAATGAGCAGTTCTTC
CDR3aa: CAGNFPNEQFF

d_gene: .
j_gene: TRBJ2-3
v_gene: TRBV15
abundance: few
CDR3nt: TGTGCCACCGAGGGGGGAAGGCACACAGATACGCAGTATTTT
CDR3aa: CATEGGRHTDTQYF

d_gene: TRBD2
j_gene: TRBJ2-1
v_gene: TRBV27
abundance: .
CDR3nt: TGTGCCAGCGCCAGCGGGAGTCGATACAATGAGCAGTTCTTC
CDR3aa: CASASGSRYNEQFF

d_gene: TRBD1
j_gene: TRBJ2-2
v_gene: TRBV9
abundance: few
CDR3nt: TGTGCCAGCAGCTGGACAGGGGCGAACACCGGGGAGCTGTTTTTT
CDR3aa: CASSWTGANTGELFF

d_gene: .
j_gene: TRBJ2-5
v_gene: TRBV2
abundance: .
CDR3nt: TGTGCCAGCAGTGCGCAGATAGAAGAGACCCAGTACTTC
CDR3aa: CASSAQIEETQYF

d_gene: TRBD1
j_gene: TRBJ1-4
v_gene: TRBV7-8
abundance: .
CDR3nt: TGTGCCAGCAGCTTGCGAGGGGGCTTTGAAAAACTGTTTTTT
CDR3aa: CASSLRGGFEKLFF

d_gene: .
j_gene: TRBJ1-2
v_gene: TRBV15
abundance: .
CDR3nt: TGTGCCACCAGCCCAACAGGGCTCTATGGCTACACCTTC
CDR3aa: CATSPTGLYGYTF

d_gene: .
j_gene: TRBJ1-5
v_gene: TRBV30
abundance: few
CDR3nt: TGTGCCTGGAGTGTAGGAGTGAATCAGCCCCAGCATTTT
CDR3aa: CAWSVGVNQPQHF

d_gene: .
j_gene: TRBJ1-2
v_gene: TRBV29-1
abundance: .
CDR3nt: TGCAGCGTCGCCCAGGGGCGCGGAATAAGGGATGGCTACACCTTC
CDR3aa: CSVAQGRGIRDGYTF

d_gene: TRBD2
j_gene: TRBJ2-7
v_gene: TRBV5-6
abundance: .
CDR3nt: TGTGCCAGCACTCTGGGCTGGACTAGCGGAGGATACGAGCAGTACTTC
CDR3aa: CASTLGWTSGGYEQYF

d_gene: .
j_gene: TRBJ2-3
v_gene: TRBV9
abundance: .
CDR3nt: TGTGCCAGCAGCGCGATCACAGATACGCAGTATTTT
CDR3aa: CASSAITDTQYF

d_gene: .
j_gene: TRBJ2-6
v_gene: TRBV2
abundance: .
CDR3nt: TGTGCCATACCAGCAGGGAGAGGGGCCAACGTCCTGACTTTC
CDR3aa: CAIPAGRGANVLTF

d_gene: .
j_gene: TRBJ1-2
v_gene: TRBV27
abundance: few
CDR3nt: TGTGCCAGCAGTTCCATCGACAGGTTGGGCGGCTACACCTTC
CDR3aa: CASSSIDRLGGYTF

d_gene: .
j_gene: TRBJ2-3
v_gene: TRBV6-5
abundance: .
CDR3nt: TGTGCCAGCCGTGGACTGGGAGGCACAGATACGCAGTATTTT
CDR3aa: CASRGLGGTDTQYF

d_gene: .
j_gene: TRBJ2-1
v_gene: TRBV2
abundance: .
CDR3nt: TGTGCCAGCAGTGGACAGTACAATGAGCAGTTCTTC
CDR3aa: CASSGQYNEQFF

d_gene: .
j_gene: TRBJ1-2
v_gene: TRBV4-2
abundance: few
CDR3nt: TGTGCCAGCAGACAAGTATGGGTAAACTATGGCTACACCTTC
CDR3aa: CASRQVWVNYGYTF

d_gene: .
j_gene: TRBJ2-5
v_gene: TRBV7-7
abundance: .
CDR3nt: TGTGCTAGCAGCTTAGCGGGGACAGGACGGGGAGAGACCCAGTACTTC
CDR3aa: CASSLAGTGRGETQYF

d_gene: .
j_gene: TRBJ2-7
v_gene: TRBV5-4
abundance: .
CDR3nt: TGTGCCAGCAGCTCGTACGACGAGCAGTACTTC
CDR3aa: CASSSYDEQYF

d_gene: .
j_gene: TRBJ1-1
v_gene: TRBV7-9
abundance: .
CDR3nt: TGTGCCGCGGGCAGTAACAGGTGGAACACTGAAGCTTTCTTT
CDR3aa: CAAGSNRWNTEAFF

d_gene: .
j_gene: TRBJ1-5
v_gene: TRBV29-1
abundance: .
CDR3nt: TGCAGCGTTTTAGAGGGGAGCAATCAGCCCCAGCATTTT
CDR3aa: CSVLEGSNQPQHF

d_gene: .
j_gene: TRBJ2-5
v_gene: TRBV28
abundance: few
CDR3nt: TGTGCCAGCACCGGGGAGACCCAGTACTTC
CDR3aa: CASTGETQYF

d_gene: .
j_gene: TRBJ2-3
v_gene: TRBV30
abundance: .
CDR3nt: TGTGCCTCAAGACGAGGATCTAGCACAGATACGCAGTATTTT
CDR3aa: CASRRGSSTDTQYF

d_gene: TRBD2
j_gene: TRBJ2-1
v_gene: TRBV7-2
abundance: few
CDR3nt: TGTGCCAGCAGCTTAGTACTAGCGACAGATGAGCAGTTCTTC
CDR3aa: CASSLVLATDEQFF

d_gene: .
j_gene: TRBJ1-2
v_gene: TRBV30
abundance: few
CDR3nt: TGTGCCTGTCCCCGGGACGGGCGAAACAGAGCTGGCTACACCTTC
CDR3aa: CACPRDGRNRAGYTF

d_gene: .
j_gene: TRBJ2-7
v_gene: TRBV7-2
abundance: few
CDR3nt: TGTGCCAGCAGCTTACAGGTGTCCAACGAGCAGTACTTC
CDR3aa: CASSLQVSNEQYF

d_gene: TRBD1
j_gene: TRBJ2-6
v_gene: TRBV7-9
abundance: .
CDR3nt: TGTGCCAGCAGCTTAGCGCTGGTATACAGGGGGATTGGAGCCAACGTCCTGACTTTC
CDR3aa: CASSLALVYRGIGANVLTF

d_gene: TRBD1
j_gene: TRBJ1-2
v_gene: TRBV2
abundance: few
CDR3nt: TGTGCCAGCAGCCGGACAGGGGTAACTAACTATGGCTACACCTTC
CDR3aa: CASSRTGVTNYGYTF

d_gene: .
j_gene: TRBJ2-3
v_gene: TRBV29-1
abundance: few
CDR3nt: TGCAGCGTTTCGGATGGCGGGAGCACAGATACGCAGTATTTT
CDR3aa: CSVSDGGSTDTQYF

d_gene: .
j_gene: TRBJ1-2
v_gene: TRBV4-1
abundance: few
CDR3nt: TGCGCCAGCAGCCAAGATGAGGGCTACTATGGCTACACCTTC
CDR3aa: CASSQDEGYYGYTF

d_gene: TRBD2
j_gene: TRBJ2-1
v_gene: TRBV25-1
abundance: .
CDR3nt: TGTGCCAGCACGACTAGCGGGAGCCTGTTCTTC
CDR3aa: CASTTSGSLFF

d_gene: .
j_gene: TRBJ2-1
v_gene: TRBV7-9
abundance: .
CDR3nt: TGTGCCAGCAGCTTAGCTAGCGGCACTCCCCCTCTTAAAGAGCAGTTCTTC
CDR3aa: CASSLASGTPPLKEQFF

d_gene: TRBD1
j_gene: TRBJ1-2
v_gene: TRBV4-2
abundance: few
CDR3nt: TGTGCCAGCAGCCAGGACAGGGGTGGCTACACCTTC
CDR3aa: CASSQDRGGYTF

d_gene: .
j_gene: TRBJ2-2
v_gene: TRBV7-2
abundance: .
CDR3nt: TGTGCCAGCAGCTCGGGACTGCTGCACACCGGGGAGCTGTTTTTT
CDR3aa: CASSSGLLHTGELFF

d_gene: .
j_gene: TRBJ2-7
v_gene: TRBV4-3
abundance: .
CDR3nt: TGCGCCAGCAGCCAAGGCCTCCAGGGACGCTACGAGCAGTACTTC
CDR3aa: CASSQGLQGRYEQYF

d_gene: TRBD2
j_gene: TRBJ2-3
v_gene: TRBV13
abundance: few
CDR3nt: TGTGCCAGCAGCTTATCCGCGGGAGGAGATACGCAGTATTTT
CDR3aa: CASSLSAGGDTQYF

d_gene: .
j_gene: TRBJ2-2
v_gene: TRBV28
abundance: .
CDR3nt: TGTGCCAGTTCAACCGGGACATTGCCCACCGGGGAGCTGTTTTTT
CDR3aa: CASSTGTLPTGELFF

d_gene: TRBD2
j_gene: TRBJ2-5
v_gene: TRBV30
abundance: .
CDR3nt: TGTGCCTGGAGTGTAATGGCGGGAGTTCAAGAGACCCAGTACTTC
CDR3aa: CAWSVMAGVQETQYF

d_gene: TRBD1
j_gene: TRBJ1-1
v_gene: TRBV30
abundance: .
CDR3nt: TGTGCTTGGGACAGGGGTGGCACTGAAGCTTTCTTT
CDR3aa: CAWDRGGTEAFF

d_gene: .
j_gene: TRBJ1-3
v_gene: TRBV30
abundance: few
CDR3nt: TGTGCCTGGAGGGCCCGACCGAGTCCCGGAAACACCATATATTTT
CDR3aa: CAWRARPSPGNTIYF

d_gene: .
j_gene: TRBJ1-5
v_gene: TRBV4-1
abundance: .
CDR3nt: TGCGCCAGCAGCCAAGCAAACGTGTACCAGCCCCAGCATTTT
CDR3aa: CASSQANVYQPQHF

d_gene: .
j_gene: TRBJ2-5
v_gene: TRBV15
abundance: .
CDR3nt: TGTGCCACCAGCAGAGATCGAGAGACCCAGTACTTC
CDR3aa: CATSRDRETQYF

d_gene: TRBD1
j_gene: TRBJ1-2
v_gene: TRBV5-4
abundance: few
CDR3nt: TGTGCCAGCAGCGCCGGACAGGGAGACTATGGCTACACCTTC
CDR3aa: CASSAGQGDYGYTF

d_gene: TRBD2
j_gene: TRBJ2-2
v_gene: TRBV29-1
abundance: .
CDR3nt: TGCAGCGCCTTTGGCGGGAGGGACACCGGGGAGCTGTTTTTT
CDR3aa: CSAFGGRDTGELFF

d_gene: TRBD1
j_gene: TRBJ1-1
v_gene: TRBV29-1
abundance: .
CDR3nt: TGCAGCGTTGGACAGGGGAGGAACACTGAAGCTTTCTTT
CDR3aa: CSVGQGRNTEAFF

d_gene: TRBD1
j_gene: TRBJ2-7
v_gene: TRBV7-2
abundance: .
CDR3nt: TGTGCCAGCAGCTTAGGGGACAGGGCGGCTCGCGAGCAGTACTTC
CDR3aa: CASSLGDRAAREQYF

d_gene: .
j_gene: TRBJ1-1
v_gene: TRBV9
abundance: once
CDR3nt: TGTGCCAGCAGCGTAGAGGGTGGAGGGTTTGAAGCTTTCTTT
CDR3aa: CASSVEGGGFEAFF